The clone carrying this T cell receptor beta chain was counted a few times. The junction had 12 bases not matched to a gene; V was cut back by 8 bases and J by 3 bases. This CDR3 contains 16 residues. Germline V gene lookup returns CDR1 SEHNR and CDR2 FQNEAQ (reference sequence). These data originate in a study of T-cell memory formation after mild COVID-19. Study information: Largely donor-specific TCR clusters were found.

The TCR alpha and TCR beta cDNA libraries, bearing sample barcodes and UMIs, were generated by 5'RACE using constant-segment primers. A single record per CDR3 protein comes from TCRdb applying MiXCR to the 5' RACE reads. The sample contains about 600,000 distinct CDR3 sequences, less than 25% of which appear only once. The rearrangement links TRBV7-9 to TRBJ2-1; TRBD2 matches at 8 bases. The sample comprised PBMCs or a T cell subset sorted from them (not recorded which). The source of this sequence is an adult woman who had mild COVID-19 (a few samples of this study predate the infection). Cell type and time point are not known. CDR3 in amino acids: CASGHFSGDYYNEQFF. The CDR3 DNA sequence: TGTGCCAGCGGCCACTTTAGCGGGGACTACTACAATGAGCAGTTCTTC.